The 27 T cell receptor beta chains reported below all come from one sample, sequenced in a study of Ad26.COV2.S vaccination and SARS-CoV-2 variants. Treatment meaning: roughly 18 received Ad26.COV2.S at low or high dose, single or two shots; about 5 received placebo; per-sample allocation not given. On day 63 after the first injection, vaccine and placebo recipients gave samples. The protocol was immunoSEQ multiplex PCR, while the TCRdb copy is restricted to in-frame clones and leaves out a portion. The data show 430,000 or so clones, 80% to 95% seen once. The sample was peripheral blood, taken in a trial of Ad26.COV2.S vaccine versus placebo. All receptors derive from a person aged 18-60 years who received the Ad26.COV2.S COVID-19 vaccine or a placebo.

The table lists this clone with a count of one. The chain links TRBV5-1 to TRBJ2-5; 14 bases map to TRBD2. The CDR3 spans 15 residues. J lost 4 bases, V lost 4 bases, and 3 bases had no gene match. CDR1 and CDR2 from the germline V gene are SGHRS and YFSETQ. The DNA of the CDR3 is TGCGCCAGCAGCGGCGGACTAGCGGGAGGAGAGACCCAGTACTTC. It specifies CASSGGLAGGETQYF.

The gene calls are TRBV7-9 and TRBJ1-1; D not resolved. Trimming removed 5 bases at V and 1 base at J, with 11 bases between. CDR3 length equals 14 residues. CDR1 is SEHNR and CDR2 is FQNEAQ in the germline V gene (reference sequence). The CDR3 DNA is TGTGCCAGCAGCGTGATCGTCAAGAACACTGAAGCTTTCTTT. It is translated as CASSVIVKNTEAFF.

This chain connects TRBV29-1 to TRBJ1-1; possibly TRBD1 for D (6 bases). The CDR3 has 12 amino acids. V lost 4 bases and J 1 base, leaving 7 bases between the germline ends. Looked up from germline, CDR1 is SQVTM and CDR2 is ANQGSEA. The CDR3 DNA follows: TGCAGCGTTGTGGGACAGAACACTGAAGCTTTCTTT. Protein: CSVVGQNTEAFF.

The V gene is TRBV30, the J gene TRBJ1-6; TRBD1 might be the D (5 bases). The CDR3 loop spans 15 amino acids. Germline CDR1 is GTSNPN and CDR2 is SVGIG (reference sequence). Trimming left V 4 bases short and J 13 bases short, with 23 bases between. CDR3 protein: CAWTDYSSAGSPLHF. The CDR3 region has the DNA TGTGCCTGGACAGACTATTCATCGGCAGGGTCGCCCCTCCACTTT. Using reference TRBV30 and TRBJ1-6 for the parts outside the CDR3, the full variable domain is SQTIHQWPATLVQPVGSPLSLECTVEGTSNPNLYWYRQAAGRGLQLLFYSVGIGQISSEVPQNLSASRPQDRQFILSSKKLLLSDSGFYLCAWTDYSSAGSPLHFGNGTRLTVT.

This clone was seen just once. The chain recombines TRBV19 with TRBJ2-7; 8 nucleotides line up with TRBD2. The CDR3 is 13 residues long. Germline assignment: CDR1 LNHDA and CDR2 SQIVND (reference sequence). V shed 10 bases, J shed 0 bases, and the junction held 5 bases outside the gene matches. CDR3 nucleotide sequence: TGTGCCACCTCAGCGGGGGACTCCTACGAGCAGTACTTC. Its protein product is CATSAGDSYEQYF.

In this sample, this clone turned up once. This chain connects TRBV6-2 or TRBV6-3 to TRBJ1-1; D gene uncertain. CDR1 and CDR2 (germline): MNHEY, SVGEGT. This CDR3 has 13 amino acids. With 2 bases removed from V and 2 bases from J, the gap between germline ends came to 6 bases. CDR3 region: CASSYPDNTEAFF. DNA of the CDR3: TGTGCCAGCAGTTACCCGGACAACACTGAAGCTTTCTTT.

The chain combines TRBV7-9 with TRBJ1-6; tentative D call: TRBD1 (5 bases). The CDR3 is 16 residues long. Germline V gives CDR1 SEHNR, CDR2 FQNEAQ (reference sequence). Deletions cut 0 bases from V and 8 bases from J, with 14 bases between. CDR3 DNA sequence: TGTGCCAGCAGCTTAGCGAAAGGGACGGCTGATTCACCCCTCCACTTT. Translating gives CASSLAKGTADSPLHF.

J is TRBJ2-1 and V is TRBV2; the D call may be TRBD1 or TRBD2 (5 bases each). The CDR3 spans 14 residues. Trimming removed 4 bases at V and 7 bases at J, with 14 bases between. From germline, CDR1 is SNHLY and CDR2 FYNNEI. CDR3 in amino acids: CASSGQLAVNEQFF. DNA for the CDR3: TGTGCCAGCAGTGGACAGCTAGCTGTAAATGAGCAGTTCTTC.

The J gene is TRBJ1-2, the V gene TRBV5-1; D ambiguous. The V end lost 6 bases, the J end lost 1 base, and 13 bases lay between the germline ends. The CDR3 is 14 residues long. Germline assignment: CDR1 SGHRS and CDR2 YFSETQ. CDR3 nucleotide sequence: TGCGCCAGCACCTTTGGCGACTTTAACTATGGCTACACCTTC. It codes for CASTFGDFNYGYTF.

The chain is built from TRBV30 and TRBJ2-2, with D possibly matching TRBD2 (6 bases). Looked up from germline, CDR1 is GTSNPN and CDR2 is SVGIG (reference sequence). The CDR3 has 12 residues. The V end was cut by 4 bases, the J end by 13 bases, with 16 bases between. The CDR3 DNA reads as TGTGCCTGGACGCGGGACCCCGGCTTGCTGTTTTTT. Translating it yields CAWTRDPGLLFF.

The genes are TRBV29-1 and TRBJ1-2; tentative D call: TRBD1 (6 bases). Germline-derived CDR1 and CDR2 are SQVTM and ANQGSEA. The CDR3 is made up of 12 amino acids. V lost 7 bases, J lost 4 bases, and 13 bases lay in between. CDR3 sequence (DNA): TGCAGCGCCGAGGGGGGGCCCTATGGCTACACCTTC. This gives the protein CSAEGGPYGYTF.

V is TRBV5-1 and J is TRBJ2-1, with a possible D match to TRBD2 (6 bases). In germline, CDR1 is SGHRS, CDR2 YFSETQ. V was clipped by 2 bases and J by 4 bases, with 22 bases between them. The CDR3 length is 18 residues. In DNA, the CDR3 is TGCGCCAGCAGCTTTAGGGTGTCGGTATCTAGCGAGTACAATGAGCAGTTCTTC. Protein: CASSFRVSVSSEYNEQFF. Full variable domain (outside the CDR3, taken from reference TRBV5-1 and TRBJ2-1): KAGVTQTPRYLIKTRGQQVTLSCSPISGHRSVSWYQQTPGQGLQFLFEYFSETQRNKGNFPGRFSGRQFSNSRSEMNVSTLELGDSALYLCASSFRVSVSSEYNEQFFGPGTRLTVL.

The V and J genes are TRBV15 and TRBJ2-1; D remains unclear. The length of the CDR3 is 15 residues. Germline V lookup: CDR1 LNHNV, CDR2 YYDKDF (reference sequence). V was cut by 1 base and J by 4 bases, with 11 bases left in between. The CDR3 DNA is TGTGCCACCAGCAGAGCTATGCGAGATTACAATGAGCAGTTCTTC. This codes for CATSRAMRDYNEQFF.

CDR3 protein: CAWTLAGGQKTQYF. The CDR3 DNA is TGTGCCTGGACCTTAGCGGGAGGGCAAAAGACCCAGTACTTC. J is TRBJ2-5 and V is TRBV30; the match to TRBD2 covers 11 bases. This CDR3 region has 14 residues. Germline CDR1 reads GTSNPN; CDR2 reads SVGIG (reference sequence). The ends lost 4 bases at V and 6 bases at J; junction bases unmatched: 7.

The chain has TRBV5-4 and TRBJ2-3; 9 nucleotides align to TRBD2. The CDR3 extends over 15 amino acids. The germline CDR1 and CDR2 sequences are SGHNT and YYREEE (reference sequence). The V gene end was trimmed by 4 bases and the J gene end by 8 bases; junction bases not matched to a gene: 11. CDR3 residues: CASSRLGLALGTQYF. CDR3 DNA sequence: TGTGCCAGCAGCCGTTTGGGACTAGCACTTGGTACGCAGTATTTT.

The chain carries TRBV5-1 and TRBJ2-5, with 8 bases that match TRBD2. Losses at the gene ends were 1 base for V and 7 bases for J; bases not matched to a gene: 6. The germline V gene encodes CDR1 SGHRS and CDR2 YFSETQ. The CDR3 consists of 14 residues. The CDR3 here is CASSLPGGGATQYF. Here the CDR3 DNA reads TGCGCCAGCAGCTTGCCCGGGGGGGGCGCGACCCAGTACTTC.

This clone was detected only a few times. The gene calls are TRBV7-2 and TRBJ2-1, with TRBD2 as a possible D gene (6 bases). Trimming took off 6 bases at V and 2 bases at J, with 14 bases between the two ends. Germline values: CDR1 SGHTA, CDR2 FQGNSA. CDR3 length: 15 residues. CDR3 amino acids: CASSTGTATYNEQFF. Here the CDR3 DNA reads TGTGCCAGCAGTACCGGGACTGCGACCTACAATGAGCAGTTCTTC.

This chain links TRBV13 with TRBJ2-7, with TRBD2 matching 9 bases. Germline V gene data show CDR1 as PRHDT and CDR2 as FYEKMQ (reference sequence). The CDR3 extends over 15 amino acids. V gave up 6 bases and J gave up 4 bases; unmatched junction bases: 10. Here the CDR3 reads CASRDSTSGPYEQYF. For the CDR3, the DNA is TGTGCCAGCAGGGATTCGACTAGCGGCCCGTACGAGCAGTACTTC.

Here the CDR3 reads CASSQDPLPGGRPEKLFF. The CDR3 DNA is TGCGCCAGCAGCCAAGACCCTCTCCCTGGCGGAAGACCCGAAAAACTGTTTTTT. The chain recombines TRBV4-3 with TRBJ1-4, with D unresolved. The CDR3 has 18 residues. Trimming pared 0 bases from V and 8 bases from J, leaving 22 bases between. Germline V lookup: CDR1 LGHNA, CDR2 YSLEER.

The V gene is TRBV25-1, the J gene TRBJ2-3; 9 nucleotides match TRBD2. From germline, CDR1 is MGHDK and CDR2 SYGVNS. This CDR3 region has 17 residues. The V gene end was trimmed by 1 base and the J gene end by 7 bases; junction bases not matched to a gene: 12. The CDR3 DNA is TGTGCCAGCAGTGAATGGAGTAGCGGGGGTCAGGGGTATACGCAGTATTTT. Its protein is CASSEWSSGGQGYTQYF.

This chain links TRBV19 with TRBJ1-6; weak D call: TRBD1 (5 bases). This CDR3 is 15 amino acids long. The V and J ends lost 6 bases and 7 bases respectively, with 16 bases between them. The germline V gene encodes CDR1 LNHDA and CDR2 SQIVND (reference sequence). The CDR3 here is CASSSTGTENSPLHF. The CDR3 region has the DNA TGTGCCAGTAGCTCAACCGGGACGGAGAATTCACCCCTCCACTTT.

The DNA for the CDR3 is TGTGCCAGTTCAAATAGGGGGCAGGGGGCTATGTGGAATCAGCCCCAGCATTTT. As protein: CASSNRGQGAMWNQPQHF. The genes are TRBV2 and TRBJ1-5, with 8 positions matching TRBD1. Per the germline V gene, CDR1 is SNHLY and CDR2 is FYNNEI. The V and J ends lost 9 bases and 4 bases, in that order; junction bases with no gene match: 20. The CDR3 has 18 residues.

The chain combines TRBV7-9 with TRBJ1-2; no reliable D call. The germline gives CDR1 SEHNR, CDR2 FQNEAQ (reference sequence). The germline V and J ends were trimmed by 5 bases and 6 bases, with 22 bases remaining between them. The CDR3 runs 16 residues. The CDR3 here is CASSPITTNIRDGYTF. In DNA, the CDR3 is TGTGCCAGCAGCCCTATAACGACCAACATTAGGGATGGCTACACCTTC.

V is TRBV7-2 and J is TRBJ1-3, with D perhaps matching TRBD1 (6 bases). Trimming shortened V by 3 bases and J by 4 bases, and 7 bases separated the two germline ends. CDR1 and CDR2 from the germline V gene are SGHTA and FQGNSA. CDR3 length: 13 residues. CDR3 DNA sequence: TGTGCCAGCAGCTTCCAGGGGGGAAACACCATATATTTT. It translates to CASSFQGGNTIYF. Supplemented by reference TRBV7-2 and TRBJ1-3, the full variable domain reads GAGVSQSPSNKVTEKGKDVELRCDPISGHTALYWYRQSLGQGLEFLIYFQGNSAPDKSGLPSDRFSAERTGGSVSTLTIQRTQQEDSAVYLCASSFQGGNTIYFGEGSWLTVV.

This chain uses TRBV11-2 with TRBJ2-5, with D possibly matching TRBD1 (6 bases). The CDR3 sequence is 14 residues long. V lost 3 bases, J lost 5 bases, and 13 bases lay in between. Germline CDR1 reads SGHAT; CDR2 reads FQNNGV. CDR3 nucleotides: TGTGCCAGCAGCTTGTACAGGGTCGCTGAGACCCAGTACTTC. Amino acid sequence: CASSLYRVAETQYF. The full variable domain, its missing parts supplied by reference TRBV11-2 and TRBJ2-5, is EAGVAQSPRYKIIEKRQSVAFWCNPISGHATLYWYQQILGQGPKLLIQFQNNGVVDDSQLPKDRFSAERLKGVDSTLKIQPAKLEDSAVYLCASSLYRVAETQYFGPGTRLLVL.

The chain couples TRBV27 to TRBJ1-4; D perhaps matches TRBD1 (6 bases). The CDR3 spans 14 residues. The V gene's germline CDR1 is MNHEY and CDR2 SMNVEV (reference sequence). Trimming took off 4 bases at V and 4 bases at J, with 10 bases between the two ends. The CDR3 DNA is TGTGCCAGCAGTTCGGGGGGCGATAATGAAAAACTGTTTTTT. Translated, it gives CASSSGGDNEKLFF.

The CDR3 protein is CASRISGQETQYF. The CDR3 DNA sequence: TGTGCCAGCCGGATTAGCGGGCAAGAGACCCAGTACTTC. The chain couples TRBV13 to TRBJ2-5; 7 bases align to TRBD2. The CDR3 extends over 13 amino acids. Germline loops: CDR1 PRHDT, CDR2 FYEKMQ (reference sequence). V shed 8 bases and J 2 bases; nucleotides not matched to a gene: 5.